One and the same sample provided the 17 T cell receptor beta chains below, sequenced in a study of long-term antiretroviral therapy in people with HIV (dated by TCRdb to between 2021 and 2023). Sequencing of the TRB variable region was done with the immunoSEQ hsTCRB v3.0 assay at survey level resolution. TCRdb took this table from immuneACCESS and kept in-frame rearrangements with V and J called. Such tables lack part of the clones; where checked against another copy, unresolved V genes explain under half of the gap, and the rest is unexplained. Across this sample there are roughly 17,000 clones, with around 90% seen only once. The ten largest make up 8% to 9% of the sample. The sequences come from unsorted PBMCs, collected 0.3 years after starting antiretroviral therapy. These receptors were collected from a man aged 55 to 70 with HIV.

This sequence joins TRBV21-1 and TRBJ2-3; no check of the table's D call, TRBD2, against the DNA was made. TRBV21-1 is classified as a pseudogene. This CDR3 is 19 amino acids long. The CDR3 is CASSKGCLPRADGTDTQYF. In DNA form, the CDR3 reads TGTGCCAGCAGCAAAGGGTGTTTGCCGAGGGCGGATGGCACAGATACGCAGTATTTT.

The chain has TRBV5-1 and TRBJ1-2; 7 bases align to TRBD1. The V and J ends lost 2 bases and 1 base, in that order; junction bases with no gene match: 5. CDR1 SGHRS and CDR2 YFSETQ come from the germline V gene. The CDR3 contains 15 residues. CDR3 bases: TGCGCCAGCAGCTTCGGGGACAGAGGTAACTATGGCTACACCTTC. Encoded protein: CASSFGDRGNYGYTF.

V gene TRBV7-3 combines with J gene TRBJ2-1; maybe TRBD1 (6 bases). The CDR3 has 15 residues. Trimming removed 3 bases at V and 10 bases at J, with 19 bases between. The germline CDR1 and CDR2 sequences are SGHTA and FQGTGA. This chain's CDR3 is CASSFSAGTRPEQFF. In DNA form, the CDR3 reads TGTGCCAGCAGCTTTTCCGCCGGGACACGGCCAGAGCAGTTCTTC.

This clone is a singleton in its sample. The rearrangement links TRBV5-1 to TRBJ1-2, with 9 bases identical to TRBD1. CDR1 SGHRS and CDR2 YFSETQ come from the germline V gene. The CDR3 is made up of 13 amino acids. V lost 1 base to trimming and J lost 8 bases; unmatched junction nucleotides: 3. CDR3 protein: CASSLPTGGGYTF. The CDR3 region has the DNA TGCGCCAGCAGCTTGCCTACAGGGGGCGGCTACACCTTC.

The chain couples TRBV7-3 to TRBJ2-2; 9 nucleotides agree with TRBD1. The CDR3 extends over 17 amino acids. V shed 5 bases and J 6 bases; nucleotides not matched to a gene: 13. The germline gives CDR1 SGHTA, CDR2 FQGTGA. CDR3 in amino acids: CASSVSRDRVLSGELFF. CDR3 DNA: TGTGCCAGCAGCGTGAGCCGGGACAGGGTTCTCTCCGGGGAGCTGTTTTTT.

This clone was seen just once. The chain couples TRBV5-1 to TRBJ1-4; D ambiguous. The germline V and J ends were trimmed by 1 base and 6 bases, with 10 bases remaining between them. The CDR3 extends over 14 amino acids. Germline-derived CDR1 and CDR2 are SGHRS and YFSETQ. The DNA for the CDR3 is TGCGCCAGCAGCTTGTCGGGGAGGGATGAAAAACTGTTTTTT. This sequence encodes CASSLSGRDEKLFF.

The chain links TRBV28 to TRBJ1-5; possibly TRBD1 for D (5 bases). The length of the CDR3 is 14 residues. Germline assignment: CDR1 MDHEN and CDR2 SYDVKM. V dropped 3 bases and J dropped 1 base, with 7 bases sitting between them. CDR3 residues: CASSFWGSNQPQHF. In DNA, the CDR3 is TGTGCCAGCAGTTTTTGGGGGAGCAATCAGCCCCAGCATTTT.

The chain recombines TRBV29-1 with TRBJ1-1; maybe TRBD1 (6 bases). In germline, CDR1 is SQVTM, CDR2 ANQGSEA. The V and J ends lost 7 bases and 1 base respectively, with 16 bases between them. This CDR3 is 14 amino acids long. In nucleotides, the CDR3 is TGCAGCGCGGGGGGGGGCACGGCGAACACTGAAGCTTTCTTT. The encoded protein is CSAGGGTANTEAFF.

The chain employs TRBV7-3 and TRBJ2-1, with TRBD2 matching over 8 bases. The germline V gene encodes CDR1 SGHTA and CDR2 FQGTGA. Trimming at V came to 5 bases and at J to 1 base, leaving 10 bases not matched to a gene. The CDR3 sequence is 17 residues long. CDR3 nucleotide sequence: TGTGCCAGCAGCCCAAGTTCCGGGAGGGGATCCTACAATGAGCAGTTCTTC. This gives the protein CASSPSSGRGSYNEQFF. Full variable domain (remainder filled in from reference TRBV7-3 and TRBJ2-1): GAGVSQTPSNKVTEKGKYVELRCDPISGHTALYWYRQSLGQGPEFLIYFQGTGAADDSGLPNDRFFAVRPEGSVSTLKIQRTERGDSAVYLCASSPSSGRGSYNEQFFGPGTRLTVL.

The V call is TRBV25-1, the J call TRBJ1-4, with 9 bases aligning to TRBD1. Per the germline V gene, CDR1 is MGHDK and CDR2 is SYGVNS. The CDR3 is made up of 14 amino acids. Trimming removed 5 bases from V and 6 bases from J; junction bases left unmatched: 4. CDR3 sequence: CASSLGQGDEKLFF. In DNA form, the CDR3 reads TGTGCCAGCAGTTTGGGACAGGGCGATGAAAAACTGTTTTTT. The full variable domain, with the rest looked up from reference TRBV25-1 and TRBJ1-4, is EADIYQTPRYLVIGTGKKITLECSQTMGHDKMYWYQQDPGMELHLIHYSYGVNSTEKGDLSSESTVSRIRTEHFPLTLESARPSHTSQYLCASSLGQGDEKLFFGSGTQLSVL.

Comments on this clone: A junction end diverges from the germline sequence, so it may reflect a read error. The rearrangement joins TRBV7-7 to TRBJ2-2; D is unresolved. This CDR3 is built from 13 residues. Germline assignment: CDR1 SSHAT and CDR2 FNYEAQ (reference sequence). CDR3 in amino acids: CASSLGKAGELFF. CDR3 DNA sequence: TGTGCTAGCAGCTTGGGCAAAGCCGGGGAGCTGTTTTTT.

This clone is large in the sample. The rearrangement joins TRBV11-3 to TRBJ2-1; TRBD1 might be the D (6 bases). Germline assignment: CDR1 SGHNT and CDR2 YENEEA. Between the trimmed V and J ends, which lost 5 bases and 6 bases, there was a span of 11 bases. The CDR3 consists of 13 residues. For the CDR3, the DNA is TGTGCCAGCAGCCCGACAGGACTCAATGAGCAGTTCTTC. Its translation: CASSPTGLNEQFF.

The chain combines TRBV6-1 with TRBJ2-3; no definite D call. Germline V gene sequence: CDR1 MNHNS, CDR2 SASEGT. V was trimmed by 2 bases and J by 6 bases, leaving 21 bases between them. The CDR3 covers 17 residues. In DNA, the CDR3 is TGTGCCAGCAGTGAATCCGGGTCGTCCACTGGTTTTGATACGCAGTATTTT. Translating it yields CASSESGSSTGFDTQYF.

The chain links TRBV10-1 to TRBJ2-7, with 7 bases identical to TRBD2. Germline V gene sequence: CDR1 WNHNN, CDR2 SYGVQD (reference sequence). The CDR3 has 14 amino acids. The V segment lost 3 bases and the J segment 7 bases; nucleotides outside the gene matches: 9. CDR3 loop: CASSDFGLVGEQYF. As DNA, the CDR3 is TGCGCCAGCAGTGACTTCGGACTAGTGGGTGAGCAGTACTTC.

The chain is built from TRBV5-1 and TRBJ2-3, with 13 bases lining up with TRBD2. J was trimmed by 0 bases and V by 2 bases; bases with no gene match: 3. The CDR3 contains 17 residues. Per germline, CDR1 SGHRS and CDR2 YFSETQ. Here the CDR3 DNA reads TGCGCCAGCAGCTTAACTAGCGGGAGGGCCAGCACAGATACGCAGTATTTT. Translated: CASSLTSGRASTDTQYF.

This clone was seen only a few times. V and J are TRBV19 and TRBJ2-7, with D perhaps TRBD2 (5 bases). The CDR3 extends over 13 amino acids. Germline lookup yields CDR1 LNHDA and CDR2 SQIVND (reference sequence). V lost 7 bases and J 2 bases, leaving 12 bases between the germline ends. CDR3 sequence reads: CASTSDLTYEQYF. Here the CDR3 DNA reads TGTGCCAGTACCTCGGACTTAACCTACGAGCAGTACTTC. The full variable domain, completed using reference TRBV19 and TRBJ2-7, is DGGITQSPKYLFRKEGQNVTLSCEQNLNHDAMYWYRQDPGQGLRLIYYSQIVNDFQKGDIAEGYSVSREKKESFPLTVTSAQKNPTAFYLCASTSDLTYEQYFGPGTRLTVT.

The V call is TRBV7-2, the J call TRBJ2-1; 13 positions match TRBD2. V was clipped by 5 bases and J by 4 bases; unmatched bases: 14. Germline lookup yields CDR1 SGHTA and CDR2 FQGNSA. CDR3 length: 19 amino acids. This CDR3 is CASSPGLAGVRDIYNEQFF. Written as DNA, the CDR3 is TGTGCCAGCAGCCCCGGACTAGCGGGGGTTCGGGATATTTACAATGAGCAGTTCTTC.